This T cell receptor (beta chain) was retrieved from a study of CD8+ T cells in alopecia areata (dated 2018 in TCRdb). Study-level background: The treated patients, all with moderate-to-severe alopecia areata, were enrolled in an open-label pilot trial of oral tofacitinib given at 5 to 10 mg twice daily. Patients received tofacitinib for 6 to 18 months and were then followed off drug for 6 months to check for delayed response and recurrence. The study used high-throughput TCRbeta sequencing to examine T cell clonal expansion in alopecia areata, in both the C3H/HeJ mouse model and human patients. In humans, TCRbeta sequencing was performed on scalp tissue and on sorted CD4+ and CD8+ peripheral blood T cells from healthy controls and from patients with patchy or totalis/universalis alopecia areata. Biopsies were taken from tofacitinib-treated patients at baseline and again at 4 and 24 weeks into treatment, and several of those patients also had a later scalp biopsy. Scalp clonality was compared across normal scalp (n=4), patchy alopecia areata scalp (n=8), and alopecia totalis/universalis scalp (n=8). The RNA source kit depended on sample type: the PAXgene miRNA kit for fixed scalp, the miRNeasy kit for PBMCs, and the RNeasy kit for mouse skin. TCRbeta CDR3 regions were amplified by immunoSEQ multiplex PCR with 35 Vbeta forward and 13 Jbeta reverse primers. What the study reported, not specific to this receptor: Unlike mouse skin, which is dominated by gammadelta T cells, normal human skin has resident alphabeta T cells that are also sequenced, and this complicates analysis of the scalp TCR repertoire. Shared TCR sequences between patients were less evident than in mice, which may be partly attributable to HLA diversity in the patient population. Compared with normal scalp, lesional scalp had higher clonality and more expanded CD8+ clones, particularly in alopecia totalis/universalis, a pattern that suggests antigenic drive.

This clone was observed a handful of times. Its antigen is currently not known. Base qualities were left out, and no much larger clone turns up one base away. Library creation used the immunoSEQ multiplex PCR assay. For TCR sequencing, RNA was extracted from every sample and reverse transcribed into cDNA to serve as template. SuperScript III was used for first-strand cDNA synthesis, primed with a 2:1 mix of oligo-dT and random hexamers. A synthetic immune receptor repertoire was used to gauge amplification bias, and whatever bias remained was removed computationally. Per the authors' processing: Raw reads were preprocessed for error removal, and CDR3 was defined according to IMGT conventions as running from the conserved cysteine to phenylalanine. To get clonality, Shannon entropy was normalized by log2 of the number of productive unique TCRs and the result was subtracted from 1. Whether scalp clones were CD4 or CD8 was inferred by matching scalp TCRbeta sequences against CD4 and CD8 repertoires sorted from blood. Entries here come from immuneACCESS through TCRdb and include only in-frame sequences with V and J called. Some clones fail to appear in such tables; in the studies checked, an unresolved V gene covers under half of the shortfall, and the cause of the remainder is unknown. Clone size and V and J calls were adopted from that table, with D and trimming inferred from the DNA. The sample table contains about 140,000 clones; only one count was recorded for around 49% of them. The leading ten clones occupy more than 0.95% of the sample.

What this sample's time point label stands for: baseline before oral tofacitinib. Lesional scalp punch biopsies and peripheral blood were collected from alopecia areata patients. PBMCs were isolated by density centrifugation and stained for CD3, CD4 and CD8, after which CD4+ and CD8+ T cells were sorted on a FACSAria. In the germline V gene, CDR1 corresponds to SQVTM and CDR2 to ANQGSEA. Reading from cysteine to phenylalanine, the CDR3 counts 12 amino acids. Only CDR3 DNA remains: 36 bases, in frame from the first base. V is clipped by 1 base and J by 4 bases, and the sequence between their germline boundaries is 8 bases long.

The clonotype originates from a human donor with alopecia areata. The sequencing here drew on CD4+ T cells sorted from blood, taken at week 0. The V and J segments used are TRBV29-1 and TRBJ2-7, with TRBD2 perhaps the D gene, on 5 matching bases. The DNA is as follows: TGCAGCGTTGAAGGAGGGCTGTACGAGCAGTACTTC. This translates into CSVEGGLYEQYF.